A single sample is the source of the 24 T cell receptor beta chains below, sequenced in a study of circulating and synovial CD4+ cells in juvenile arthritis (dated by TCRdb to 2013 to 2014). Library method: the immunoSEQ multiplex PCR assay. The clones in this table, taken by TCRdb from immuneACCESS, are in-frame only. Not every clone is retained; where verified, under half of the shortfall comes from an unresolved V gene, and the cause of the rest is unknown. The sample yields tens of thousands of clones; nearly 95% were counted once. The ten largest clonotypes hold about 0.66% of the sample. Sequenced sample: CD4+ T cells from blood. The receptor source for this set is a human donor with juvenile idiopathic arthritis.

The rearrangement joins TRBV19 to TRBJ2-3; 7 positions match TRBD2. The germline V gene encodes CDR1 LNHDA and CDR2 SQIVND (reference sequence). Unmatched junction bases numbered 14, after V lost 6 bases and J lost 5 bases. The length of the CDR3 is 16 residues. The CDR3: CASSVVWEGGLDTQYF. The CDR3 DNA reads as TGTGCCAGTAGCGTCGTGTGGGAGGGCGGTTTAGATACGCAGTATTTT.

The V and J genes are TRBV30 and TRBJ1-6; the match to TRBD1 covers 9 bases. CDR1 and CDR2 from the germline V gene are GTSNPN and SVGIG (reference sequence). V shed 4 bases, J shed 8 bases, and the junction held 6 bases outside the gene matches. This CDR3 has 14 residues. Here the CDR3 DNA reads TGTGCCTGGACGGGGGGACAGGGCCATTCACCCCTCCACTTT. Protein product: CAWTGGQGHSPLHF.

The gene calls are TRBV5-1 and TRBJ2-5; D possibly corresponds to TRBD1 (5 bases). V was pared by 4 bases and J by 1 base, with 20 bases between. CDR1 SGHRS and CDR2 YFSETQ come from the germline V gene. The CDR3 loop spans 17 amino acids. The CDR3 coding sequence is TGCGCCAGCAGCCGTCTCCCCCCTACAGGTCTCCAAGAGACCCAGTACTTC. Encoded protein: CASSRLPPTGLQETQYF.

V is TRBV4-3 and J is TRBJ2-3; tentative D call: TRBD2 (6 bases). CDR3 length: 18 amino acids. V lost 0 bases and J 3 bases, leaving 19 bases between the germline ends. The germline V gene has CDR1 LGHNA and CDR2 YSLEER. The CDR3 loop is CASSQDHARGPRTDTQYF. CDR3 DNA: TGCGCCAGCAGCCAAGATCATGCGCGGGGTCCTAGAACAGATACGCAGTATTTT.

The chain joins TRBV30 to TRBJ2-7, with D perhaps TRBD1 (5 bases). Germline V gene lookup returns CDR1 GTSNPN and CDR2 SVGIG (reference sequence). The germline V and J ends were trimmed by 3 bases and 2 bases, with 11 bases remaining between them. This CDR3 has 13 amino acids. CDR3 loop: CAWRPGPPYEQYF. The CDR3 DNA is TGTGCCTGGAGGCCAGGGCCTCCCTACGAGCAGTACTTC.

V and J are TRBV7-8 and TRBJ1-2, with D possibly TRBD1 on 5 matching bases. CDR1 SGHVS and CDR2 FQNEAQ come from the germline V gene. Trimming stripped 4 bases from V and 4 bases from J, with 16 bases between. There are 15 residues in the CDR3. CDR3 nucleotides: TGTGCCAGCAGCTACCTTGGGCAGGGCGGCTATGGCTACACCTTC. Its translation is CASSYLGQGGYGYTF. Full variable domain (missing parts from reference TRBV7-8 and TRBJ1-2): GAGVSQSPRYKVAKRGQDVALRCDPISGHVSLFWYQQALGQGPEFLTYFQNEAQLDKSGLPSDRFFAERPEGSVSTLKIQRTQQEDSAVYLCASSYLGQGGYGYTFGSGTRLTVV.

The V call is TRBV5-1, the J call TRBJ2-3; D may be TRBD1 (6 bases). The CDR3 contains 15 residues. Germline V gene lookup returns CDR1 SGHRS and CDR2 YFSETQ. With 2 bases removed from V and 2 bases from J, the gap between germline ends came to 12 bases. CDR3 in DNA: TGCGCCAGCAGCTTACAGGGTTCCGTCACAGATACGCAGTATTTT. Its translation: CASSLQGSVTDTQYF.

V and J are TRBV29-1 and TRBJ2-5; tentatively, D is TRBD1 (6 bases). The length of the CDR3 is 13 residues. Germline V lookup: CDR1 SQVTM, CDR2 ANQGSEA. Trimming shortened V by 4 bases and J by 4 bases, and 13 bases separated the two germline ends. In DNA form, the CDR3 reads TGCAGCGTTGCCCAGGGGTTTCGAGAGACCCAGTACTTC. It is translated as CSVAQGFRETQYF.

The CDR3 reads CATSRDWVGQGAHGYTF. In nucleotides, the CDR3 is TGTGCCACCAGCAGAGATTGGGTGGGGCAGGGGGCCCATGGCTACACCTTC. The rearrangement uses TRBV15 and TRBJ1-2; 8 positions agree with TRBD1. Germline V gene lookup returns CDR1 LNHNV and CDR2 YYDKDF (reference sequence). V lost 0 bases to trimming and J lost 6 bases; unmatched junction nucleotides: 12. This CDR3 is 17 amino acids long.

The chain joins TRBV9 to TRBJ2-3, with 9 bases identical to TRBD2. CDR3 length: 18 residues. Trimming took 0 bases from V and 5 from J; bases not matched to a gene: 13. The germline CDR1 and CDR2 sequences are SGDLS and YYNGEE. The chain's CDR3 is CASSVDLGAGGPGDTQYF. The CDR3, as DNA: TGTGCCAGCAGCGTAGATCTAGGGGCGGGAGGGCCGGGAGATACGCAGTATTTT.

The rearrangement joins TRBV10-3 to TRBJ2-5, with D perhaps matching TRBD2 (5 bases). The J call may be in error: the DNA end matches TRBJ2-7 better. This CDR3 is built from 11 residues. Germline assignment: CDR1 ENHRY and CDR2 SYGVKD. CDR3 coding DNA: TGTGCCATCACCGAGGGCTACGAGCAGTACTTC. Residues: CAITEGYEQYF.

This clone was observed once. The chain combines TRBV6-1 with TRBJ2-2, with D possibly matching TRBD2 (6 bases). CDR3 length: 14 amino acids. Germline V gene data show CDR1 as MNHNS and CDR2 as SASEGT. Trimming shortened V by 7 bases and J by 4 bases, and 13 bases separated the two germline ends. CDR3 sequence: CASTYGSPTGELFF. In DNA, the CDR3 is TGTGCCAGCACCTACGGGAGCCCCACCGGGGAGCTGTTTTTT.

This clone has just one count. CDR3 sequence reads: CASSGQRQPQHF. The CDR3 DNA follows: TGTGCCAGCAGTGGACAGCGACAGCCCCAGCATTTT. The chain employs TRBV2 and TRBJ1-5; TRBD1 is a possible D gene (5 bases). The germline gives CDR1 SNHLY, CDR2 FYNNEI. CDR3 length equals 12 residues. V was shortened by 4 bases and J by 7 bases, with 8 bases between the two germline ends.

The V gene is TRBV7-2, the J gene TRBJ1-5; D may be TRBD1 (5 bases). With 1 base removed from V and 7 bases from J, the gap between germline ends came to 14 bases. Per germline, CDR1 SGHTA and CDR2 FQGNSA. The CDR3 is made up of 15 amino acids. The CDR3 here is CASSLVWGGDQPQHF. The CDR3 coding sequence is TGTGCCAGCAGCTTAGTTTGGGGGGGGGACCAGCCCCAGCATTTT.

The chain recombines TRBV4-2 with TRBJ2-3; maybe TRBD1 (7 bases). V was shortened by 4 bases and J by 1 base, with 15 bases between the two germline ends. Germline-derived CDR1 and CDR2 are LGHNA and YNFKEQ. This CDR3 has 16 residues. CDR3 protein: CASSPRLRGGTDTQYF. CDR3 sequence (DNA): TGTGCCAGCAGCCCCCGGCTCAGGGGGGGCACAGATACGCAGTATTTT.

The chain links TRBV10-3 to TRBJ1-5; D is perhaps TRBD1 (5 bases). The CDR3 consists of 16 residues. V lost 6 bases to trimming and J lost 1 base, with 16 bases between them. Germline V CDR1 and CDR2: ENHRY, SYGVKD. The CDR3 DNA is TGTGCCATCAGCCCCGGGGGAGGGAGAAGCAATCAGCCCCAGCATTTT. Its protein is CAISPGGGRSNQPQHF.

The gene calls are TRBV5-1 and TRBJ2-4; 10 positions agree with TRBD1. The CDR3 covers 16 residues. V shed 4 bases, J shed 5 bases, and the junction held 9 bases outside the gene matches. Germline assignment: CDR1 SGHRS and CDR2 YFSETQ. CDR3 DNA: TGCGCCAGCAGCCGCGGGACAGGGGTAGGCGAAAACATTCAGTACTTC. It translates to CASSRGTGVGENIQYF.

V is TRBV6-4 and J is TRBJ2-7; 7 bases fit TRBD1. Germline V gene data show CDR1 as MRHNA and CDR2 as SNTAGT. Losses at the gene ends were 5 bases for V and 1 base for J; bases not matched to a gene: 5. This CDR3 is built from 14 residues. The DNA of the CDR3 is TGTGCCAGCAGTACCGAACAGGGGTCCTACGAGCAGTACTTC. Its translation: CASSTEQGSYEQYF.

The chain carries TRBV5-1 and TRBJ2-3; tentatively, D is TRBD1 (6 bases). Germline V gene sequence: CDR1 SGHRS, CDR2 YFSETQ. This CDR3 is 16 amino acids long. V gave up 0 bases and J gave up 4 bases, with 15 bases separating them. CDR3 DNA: TGCGCCAGCAGCTTGGAAGGGGGAGCTGGGCCAGATACGCAGTATTTT. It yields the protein CASSLEGGAGPDTQYF.

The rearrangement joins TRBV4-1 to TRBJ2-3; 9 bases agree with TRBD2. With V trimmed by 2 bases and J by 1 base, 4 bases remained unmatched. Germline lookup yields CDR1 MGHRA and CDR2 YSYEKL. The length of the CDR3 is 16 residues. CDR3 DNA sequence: TGCGCCAGCAGCCAAAATATAGCGGGGGGCACAGATACGCAGTATTTT. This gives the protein CASSQNIAGGTDTQYF.

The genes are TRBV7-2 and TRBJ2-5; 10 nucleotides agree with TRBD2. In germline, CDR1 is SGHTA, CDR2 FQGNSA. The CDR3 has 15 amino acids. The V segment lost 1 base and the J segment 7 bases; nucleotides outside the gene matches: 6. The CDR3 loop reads CASSLGKSGGGTQYF. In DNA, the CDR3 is TGTGCCAGCAGCTTAGGGAAAAGCGGGGGGGGGACCCAGTACTTC.

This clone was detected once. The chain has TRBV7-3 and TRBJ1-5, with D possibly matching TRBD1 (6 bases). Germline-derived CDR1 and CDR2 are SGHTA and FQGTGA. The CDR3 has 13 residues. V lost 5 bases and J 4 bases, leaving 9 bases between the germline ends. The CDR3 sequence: CASSQGQNQPQHF. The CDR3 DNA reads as TGTGCCAGCAGCCAAGGACAGAATCAGCCCCAGCATTTT. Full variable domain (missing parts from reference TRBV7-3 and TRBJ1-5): GAGVSQTPSNKVTEKGKYVELRCDPISGHTALYWYRQSLGQGPEFLIYFQGTGAADDSGLPNDRFFAVRPEGSVSTLKIQRTERGDSAVYLCASSQGQNQPQHFGDGTRLSIL.

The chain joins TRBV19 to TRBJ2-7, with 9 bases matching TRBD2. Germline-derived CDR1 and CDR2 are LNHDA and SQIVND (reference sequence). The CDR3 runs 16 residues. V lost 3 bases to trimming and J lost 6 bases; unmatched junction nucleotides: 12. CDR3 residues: CASSMFSGGREFEQYF. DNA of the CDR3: TGTGCCAGTAGTATGTTCTCTGGCGGGAGGGAATTCGAGCAGTACTTC. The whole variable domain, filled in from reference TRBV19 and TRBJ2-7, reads DGGITQSPKYLFRKEGQNVTLSCEQNLNHDAMYWYRQDPGQGLRLIYYSQIVNDFQKGDIAEGYSVSREKKESFPLTVTSAQKNPTAFYLCASSMFSGGREFEQYFGPGTRLTVT.

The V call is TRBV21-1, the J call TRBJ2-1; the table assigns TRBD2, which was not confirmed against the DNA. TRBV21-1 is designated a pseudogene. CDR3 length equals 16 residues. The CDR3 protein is CASSCNGAGGLREQFF. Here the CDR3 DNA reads TGTGCCAGCAGCTGCAACGGGGCGGGAGGGCTTCGCGAGCAGTTCTTC.